Presented here are 10 T cell receptor beta chains from one specimen sequenced in a study of a mutant IDH1 vaccine in newly diagnosed glioma. Time point denoted: baseline, week 1 (first vaccination visit). Noted treatment: pre-vaccination baseline after standard-of-care therapy. The assay was immunoSEQ multiplex PCR, and TCRdb's table has in-frame clones only and misses some. The sample holds about 54,000 clones, approximately 81% seen once. Source: PBMCs, taken from a glioma patient treated with radiotherapy, temozolomide or both. The receptors here all came from a man younger than 35 with glioma.

The chain recombines TRBV25-1 with TRBJ1-6, with unresolved D. V lost 4 bases, J lost 7 bases, and 8 bases lay in between. The CDR3 is 13 residues long. Germline V lookup: CDR1 MGHDK, CDR2 SYGVNS. The CDR3: CASSGGVNSPLHF. CDR3 coding DNA: TGTGCCAGCAGTGGGGGAGTCAATTCACCCCTCCACTTT.

V gene TRBV29-1 combines with J gene TRBJ1-5, with D perhaps matching TRBD1 (5 bases). Germline lookup yields CDR1 SQVTM and CDR2 ANQGSEA. This CDR3 comprises 13 residues. Trimming took off 6 bases at V and 1 base at J, with 10 bases between the two ends. CDR3 bases: TGCAGCGTGGGGGAATGGAGCAATCAGCCCCAGCATTTT. The encoded protein is CSVGEWSNQPQHF.

The gene calls are TRBV19 and TRBJ2-7; no clear D gene. The germline V gene has CDR1 LNHDA and CDR2 SQIVND (reference sequence). This CDR3 comprises 15 residues. The V and J ends lost 3 bases and 6 bases respectively, with 18 bases between them. CDR3 protein: CASSIRGRGTFEQYF. The CDR3 bases are TGTGCCAGTAGTATCCGTGGTCGAGGAACGTTCGAGCAGTACTTC.

This clone was seen a few times. V and J are TRBV9 and TRBJ1-1, with 7 bases aligning to TRBD1. Losses at the gene ends were 0 bases for V and 3 bases for J; bases not matched to a gene: 5. The CDR3 has 15 residues. The germline V gene encodes CDR1 SGDLS and CDR2 YYNGEE. CDR3 DNA: TGTGCCAGCAGCGTAGGACAGGGAGGTGACACTGAAGCTTTCTTT. It encodes CASSVGQGGDTEAFF.

This sequence joins TRBV30 and TRBJ1-2, with unresolved D. There are 12 residues in the CDR3. Germline CDR1 is GTSNPN and CDR2 is SVGIG (reference sequence). The DNA for the CDR3 is TGTCTTCTCGAGCCAAAACGGTATGGCTACACCTTC. Translated, it gives CLLEPKRYGYTF. The variable domain in full, completed from reference TRBV30 and TRBJ1-2, reads SQTIHQWPATLVQPVGSPLSLECTVEGTSNPNLYWYRQAAGRGLQLLFYSVGIGQISSEVPQNLSASRPQDRQFILSSKKLLLSDSGFYLCLLEPKRYGYTFGSGTRLTVV.

This chain links TRBV6-5 with TRBJ2-6, with unresolved D. CDR1 and CDR2 (germline): MNHEY, SVGAGI. There are 13 residues in the CDR3. The V end was cut by 6 bases, the J end by 0 bases, with 3 bases between. CDR3 DNA: TGTGCCAGCAGACCCTCTGGGGCCAACGTCCTGACTTTC. Amino acids: CASRPSGANVLTF.

The gene calls are TRBV4-1 and TRBJ1-5; 9 bases match TRBD1. V gave up 2 bases and J gave up 4 bases; unmatched junction bases: 6. Germline lookup yields CDR1 MGHRA and CDR2 YSYEKL. The CDR3 runs to 16 residues. The CDR3 sequence: CASSQTGTGRNQPQHF. CDR3 in DNA: TGCGCCAGCAGCCAAACCGGGACAGGGCGTAATCAGCCCCAGCATTTT.

The rearrangement links TRBV6-1 to TRBJ2-7, with D hard to call. The V gene's germline CDR1 is MNHNS and CDR2 SASEGT. This CDR3 region has 13 residues. The V and J ends lost 0 bases and 5 bases respectively, with 8 bases between them. CDR3 DNA: TGTGCCAGCAGTGAAGCGGTAGTAAACGAGCAGTACTTC. The encoded protein is CASSEAVVNEQYF.

CDR3 amino acids: CASQIRPSITDTQYF. The DNA for the CDR3 is TGCGCCAGCCAAATTCGTCCTTCGATCACAGATACGCAGTATTTT. The V gene is TRBV5-1, the J gene TRBJ2-3; D remains unclear. Germline CDR1 and CDR2: SGHRS and YFSETQ. This CDR3 comprises 15 residues. V was cut by 7 bases and J by 2 bases, with 17 bases left in between. Full variable domain (outside the CDR3, taken from reference TRBV5-1 and TRBJ2-3): KAGVTQTPRYLIKTRGQQVTLSCSPISGHRSVSWYQQTPGQGLQFLFEYFSETQRNKGNFPGRFSGRQFSNSRSEMNVSTLELGDSALYLCASQIRPSITDTQYFGPGTRLTVL.

The rearrangement uses TRBV6-5 and TRBJ2-7; 7 nucleotides agree with TRBD2. Trimming cost V 8 bases and J 2 bases; bases outside gene matches: 3. Germline CDR1 reads MNHEY; CDR2 reads SVGAGI. CDR3 length equals 12 residues. The CDR3 DNA reads TGTGCCAGCCGCGGGGGACCCTACGAGCAGTACTTC. Protein sequence: CASRGGPYEQYF.